The sequence of this T cell receptor beta chain was determined in a study of metastatic and nonmetastatic thyroid tumors. Study-wide points: Significantly greater TCR beta diversity was reportedly found in malignant thyroid tumors than in benign nodules (in blood and tumor).

This clone ranks as medium-sized (0.01 to 0.1%). Its antigen is still unknown. The CDR3 runs 15 residues. V shed 0 bases, J shed 4 bases, and the junction held 3 bases outside the gene matches. In germline, CDR1 is MNHEY, CDR2 SMNVEV (reference sequence). Each patient went into thyroid surgery without having received any treatment. TCRdb re-called the PCR reads with MiXCR. The sample shows 9,500 or so clones, 25% to 40% of them seen only once. The chain couples TRBV27 to TRBJ2-1; 7 nucleotides align to TRBD2. This clonotype was obtained from a female donor with papillary thyroid cancer or a benign thyroid nodule (not recorded which). Some clones in this sample may be carry-over from other donors' samples. The sample taken for sequencing was tumor tissue. The CDR3 DNA sequence: TGTGCCAGCAGTTTATCATTACTAGCGTACAATGAGCAGTTCTTC. Its protein is CASSLSLLAYNEQFF.